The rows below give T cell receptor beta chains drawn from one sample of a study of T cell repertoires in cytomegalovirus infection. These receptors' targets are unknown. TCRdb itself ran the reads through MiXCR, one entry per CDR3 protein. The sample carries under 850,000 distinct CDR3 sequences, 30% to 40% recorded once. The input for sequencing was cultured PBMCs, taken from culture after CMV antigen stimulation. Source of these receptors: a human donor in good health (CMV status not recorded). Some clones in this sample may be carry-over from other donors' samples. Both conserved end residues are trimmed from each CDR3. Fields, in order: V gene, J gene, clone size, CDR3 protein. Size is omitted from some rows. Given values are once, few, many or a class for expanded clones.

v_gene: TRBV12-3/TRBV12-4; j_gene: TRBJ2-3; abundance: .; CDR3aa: ASRLSTGTQY
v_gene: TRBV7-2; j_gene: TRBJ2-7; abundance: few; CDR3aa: ASSYLPDRGNEQY
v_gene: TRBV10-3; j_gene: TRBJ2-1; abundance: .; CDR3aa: AISEFLAGAGDEQF
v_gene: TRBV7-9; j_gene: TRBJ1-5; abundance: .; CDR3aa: ASSLGSDRDQPQH
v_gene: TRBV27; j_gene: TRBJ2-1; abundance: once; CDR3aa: ASREDRSSYNEQF
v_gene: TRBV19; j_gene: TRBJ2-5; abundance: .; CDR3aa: ATSKRMSQETQY
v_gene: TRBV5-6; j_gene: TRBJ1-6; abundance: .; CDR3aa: ASSLDRVRSPLH
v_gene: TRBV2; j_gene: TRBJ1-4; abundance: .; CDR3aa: ASSGTGGVGKLF
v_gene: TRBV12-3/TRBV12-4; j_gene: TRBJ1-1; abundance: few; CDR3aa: ASSLGTGTANTEAF
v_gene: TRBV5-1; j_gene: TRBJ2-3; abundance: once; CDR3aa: ASSAGLARGGDTQY
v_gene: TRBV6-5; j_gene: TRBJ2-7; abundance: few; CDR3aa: ASSTPGTGKGYEQY
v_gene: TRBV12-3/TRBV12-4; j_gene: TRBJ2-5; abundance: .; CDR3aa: ASSLGVGTETQY
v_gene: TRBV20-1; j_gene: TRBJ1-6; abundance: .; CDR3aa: SARGSGAYNSPLH
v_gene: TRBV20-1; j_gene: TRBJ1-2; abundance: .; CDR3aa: SARGGSNYGYT
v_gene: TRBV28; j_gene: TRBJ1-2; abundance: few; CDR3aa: ASNLRERGYT
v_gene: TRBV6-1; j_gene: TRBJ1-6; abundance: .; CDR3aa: ASTAKWMNSPLH
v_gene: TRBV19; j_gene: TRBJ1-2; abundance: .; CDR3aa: ASGTGGAGYT
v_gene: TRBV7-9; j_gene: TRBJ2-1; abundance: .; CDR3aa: ASSSLNWDTNEQF
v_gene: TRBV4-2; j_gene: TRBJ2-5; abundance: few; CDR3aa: ASSSWEGVGRETQY
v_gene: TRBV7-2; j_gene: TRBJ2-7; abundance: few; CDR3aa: ASSPRFGAEQY
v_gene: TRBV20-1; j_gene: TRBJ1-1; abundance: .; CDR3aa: SAGSQENTEAF
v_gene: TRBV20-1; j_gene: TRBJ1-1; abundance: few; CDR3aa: SARSALMNTEAF
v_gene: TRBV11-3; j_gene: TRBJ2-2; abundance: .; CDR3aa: ASSSHSSRELF
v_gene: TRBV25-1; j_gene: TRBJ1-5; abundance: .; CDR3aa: ASSPATGTGDKPQH
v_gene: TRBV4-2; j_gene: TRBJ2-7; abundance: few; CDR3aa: ASSQEQDYEQY
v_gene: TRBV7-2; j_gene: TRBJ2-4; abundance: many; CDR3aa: ASSQPLEAGGNIQY
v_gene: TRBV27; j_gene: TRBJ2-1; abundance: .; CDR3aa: ASKSGLEDNEQF
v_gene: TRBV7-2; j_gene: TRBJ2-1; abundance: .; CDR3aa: ASSLIGFLDNEQF
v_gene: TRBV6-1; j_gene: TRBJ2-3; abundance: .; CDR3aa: ASNLRQTSGGPTDTQY
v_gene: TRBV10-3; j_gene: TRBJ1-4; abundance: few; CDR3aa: AISEGRPGEKLF
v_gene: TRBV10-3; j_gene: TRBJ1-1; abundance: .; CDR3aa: AISIQGANTEAF